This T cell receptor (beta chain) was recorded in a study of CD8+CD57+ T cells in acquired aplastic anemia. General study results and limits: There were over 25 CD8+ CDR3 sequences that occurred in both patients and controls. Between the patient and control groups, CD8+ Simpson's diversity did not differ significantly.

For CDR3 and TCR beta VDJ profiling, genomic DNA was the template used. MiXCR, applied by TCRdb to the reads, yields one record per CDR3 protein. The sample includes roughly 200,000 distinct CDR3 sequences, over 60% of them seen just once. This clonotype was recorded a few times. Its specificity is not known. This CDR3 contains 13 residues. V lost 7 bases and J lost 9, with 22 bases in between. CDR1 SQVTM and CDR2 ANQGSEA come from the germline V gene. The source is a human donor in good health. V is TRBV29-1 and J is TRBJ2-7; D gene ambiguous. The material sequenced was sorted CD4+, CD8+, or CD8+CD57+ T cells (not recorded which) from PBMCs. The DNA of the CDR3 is TGCAGCGCGTCCCTGTCTGGTCGGTCGGGGCAGTACTTC. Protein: CSASLSGRSGQYF.